This T cell receptor (beta chain) was profiled in a study of beta chain features in type 1 diabetes listed by TCRdb under 2018. Broadly, across the study: Mean age, gender distribution, total cell number and subset yield did not differ between patients and healthy donors. The study compared the TCRB repertoires of sorted circulating CD4+ T cell subsets in recently diagnosed type 1 diabetes patients with those in matched healthy donors. A total of approximately 99,000,000 sorted cells were examined across all samples, and RNA yield correlated strongly with the number of cells per subset. Naive and central memory subsets were obtained from all 30 or so donors, but regulatory and stem cell-like memory subsets were isolated from only 8 patients and about 8 healthy donors. What the work shows at the level of the full study, not this receptor alone: Because the HLA sub-analyses included only small numbers of individuals, any influence of HLA type on TCRB rearrangement was left unresolved. Because cDNA rather than genomic DNA was sequenced, highly expressing activated cells could have been over-represented, although no difference in activation and CD3 levels was found between groups. Naive, central memory and regulatory TCRB repertoires appeared more similar among patients than among healthy donors. At VDJ recombination sites, patients with type 1 diabetes made fewer insertions and deleted more nucleotides, a pattern implying thymic rearrangement abnormalities. In all four CD4+ subsets, TCRB CDR3 length was moderately but significantly shorter in type 1 diabetes patients. Shorter templates might have been favored by PCR, but patient and control samples were amplified and corrected together, so both groups would have been affected equally by any skew.

At the junction V is shortened by 4 bases and J by 8 bases; bases outside the gene matches: 25. CDR1 SGHRS and CDR2 YFSETQ are derived from the germline V gene. The CDR3, from cysteine to phenylalanine, totals 20 residues. Just CDR3 DNA is preserved here, 60 bases in frame from base 1. The entire isolated RNA was reverse transcribed using the High Capacity cDNA Reverse Transcription Kit, and thus expressed TCRB transcripts were sequenced. Naive, central memory and regulatory T cell samples underwent deep immunoSEQ sequencing, averaging about 3.57 million total reads per sample. Sorted cells were lysed in RLT buffer, and RNA was extracted using DNase-treated RNeasy Micro or Mini kits according to cell number. To prevent cross-contamination, each cell subset was processed individually, whereas patient and healthy donor samples were processed jointly. The immunoSEQ multiplex PCR was used to amplify TCRB sequences from cDNA, generating 87-bp fragments that spanned the CDR3 region. The amplicons were sequenced using the Illumina HiSeq platform. Regarding the original processing steps: Synthetic template baselines were used to correct PCR bias computationally, reads within Hamming distance 2 were collapsed together, and singletons that could not be merged were discarded. By aligning reads against IMGT, V, D and J genes, CDR3 length, and insertions or deletions at six rearrangement sites were assigned. Clonotype counts were normalized to sorted cell number within each subset before computing true diversity and Gini coefficients with the tcR R package. The overlap coefficient, calculated on TCRB nucleotide sequences, was used to measure repertoire sharing. TCRdb mirrors the immuneACCESS table, restricted to in-frame sequences. Some clones are absent from its copies; in checked studies, under half trace to an unresolved V gene, and the reason for the others is unknown. V, J and clone size reflect that table, while D and trimming were determined from the DNA. The sample table shows some 190,000 clones, and 7.8% are seen once. Of the sample, about 0.9% is held by the ten largest clones.

A single peripheral blood draw of approximately 100 mL on average was collected from each donor into heparinised tubes. A BD FACSAria II and a panel including CD45RO, CCR7, CD25, CD127, CD95 and CD27 were used to sort naive, central memory, regulatory and stem cell-like memory CD4+ T cells. Every sorted population had a purity above 95%. PBMCs were isolated right away by Lymphoprep density gradient centrifugation and were stained directly, without culture. So that batch effects would be minimized, each experiment stained and sorted samples in pairs, pairing one healthy donor with one patient. This clone was seen a handful of times. Its antigen target is currently unknown. Per-base quality was not reported, and no clone a single base away is much larger than it.

This chain is built from TRBV5-1 and TRBJ2-4; 9 central bases correspond to TRBD2. The specimen sequenced was central memory CD4+ T cells from blood. The receptor's source is a woman between 35 and 50 years old with type 1 diabetes. The DNA sequence follows: TGCGCCAGCAGCCCTAAGTCCGGCGGGAGGGCGATTAAGTCGTGGGACATTCAGTACTTC. Translated, this gives CASSPKSGGRAIKSWDIQYF.